Each of the 13 T cell receptor beta chains below was sequenced from the same sample in a study of T-cell reconstitution after alpha-beta-depleted transplantation in children. A library of TCRbeta sequences, prepared with unique molecular identifiers, was generated. From the PCR reads, TCRdb called clonotypes with MiXCR, one entry per CDR3 protein. The data contain around 480,000 distinct CDR3 sequences, approximately 30% of them singletons. This specimen consisted of PBMCs from the stem cell graft donor, obtained from the stem cell graft. Receptor source: a human donor who donated a stem cell graft to a child with aplastic anemia.

This clonotype was found once. The chain couples TRBV3-1 to TRBJ1-2, with 9 nucleotides matching TRBD1. V dropped 4 bases and J dropped 4; count of bases not matched to a gene: 4. Germline lookup yields CDR1 LGHDT and CDR2 YNNKEL (reference sequence). The CDR3 runs to 14 residues. For the CDR3, the DNA is TGTGCCAGCAGCCGCGGGACAGGGCCCTATGGCTACACCTTC. Its translation is CASSRGTGPYGYTF.

This clonotype was seen more than once but under ten times. The genes are TRBV6-2 or TRBV6-3 and TRBJ2-7, with 7 bases lining up with TRBD2. CDR1 and CDR2 (germline): MNHEY, SVGEGT. The CDR3 spans 14 residues. V was clipped by 5 bases and J by 4 bases; unmatched bases: 8. CDR3 in amino acids: CASSTGGQRYEQYF. DNA of the CDR3: TGTGCCAGCAGTACGGGAGGACAACGATACGAGCAGTACTTC.

This sequence joins TRBV11-3 and TRBJ2-5; D is ambiguous. Germline CDR1 SGHNT, CDR2 YENEEA. V lost 5 bases and J lost 1, with 14 bases in between. The CDR3 is 15 amino acids. CDR3 coding DNA: TGTGCCAGCAGCCCCCTTATAGAGGTCCAAGAGACCCAGTACTTC. As protein: CASSPLIEVQETQYF.

V is TRBV6-1 and J is TRBJ2-1, with 10 bases that match TRBD2. The CDR3 extends over 17 amino acids. Germline lookup yields CDR1 MNHNS and CDR2 SASEGT. J was trimmed by 0 bases and V by 5 bases; bases with no gene match: 7. The CDR3 loop reads CASSPWVAGGSYNEQFF. The CDR3 coding sequence is TGTGCCAGCAGTCCCTGGGTAGCGGGAGGCTCCTACAATGAGCAGTTCTTC.

This clonotype was seen more than once but under ten times. The V and J genes are TRBV7-6 and TRBJ2-1; D call uncertain. The length of the CDR3 is 12 residues. V gave up 0 bases and J gave up 10 bases, with 7 bases separating them. Germline CDR1 is SGHVS and CDR2 is FNYEAQ. CDR3 sequence reads: CASSLAFREQFF. The DNA of the CDR3 is TGTGCCAGCAGCTTAGCGTTCCGGGAGCAGTTCTTC.

This chain joins TRBV12-5 and TRBJ1-2; D gene uncertain. This CDR3 is built from 16 residues. Germline CDR1 and CDR2: LGHNT and FRNRAP. V was clipped by 1 base and J by 8 bases, with 20 bases between them. This CDR3 is CASGLAETGSFGGYTF. For the CDR3, the DNA is TGTGCTAGTGGTTTGGCCGAAACTGGGAGCTTTGGCGGCTACACCTTC.

The rearrangement links TRBV4-3 to TRBJ2-2; the match to TRBD2 covers 7 bases. There are 15 residues in the CDR3. CDR1 LGHNA and CDR2 YSLEER come from the germline V gene. The ends lost 1 base at V and 6 bases at J; junction bases unmatched: 5. In DNA, the CDR3 is TGCGCCAGCAGCCAAGTAATTCGGGGGGCCGGGGAGCTGTTTTTT. Translated, it gives CASSQVIRGAGELFF.

This clonotype was detected only a few times. The V call is TRBV3-1, the J call TRBJ1-4; D call uncertain. Trimming pared 5 bases from V and 8 bases from J, leaving 18 bases between. Per germline, CDR1 LGHDT and CDR2 YNNKEL (reference sequence). The CDR3 spans 15 residues. The CDR3 DNA reads TGTGCCAGCAGCTCCGGGTCCTACCAGCGGGAAAAACTGTTTTTT. This translates into CASSSGSYQREKLFF.

This clonotype has a handful of counts. The chain links TRBV19 to TRBJ1-1; TRBD1 might be the D (6 bases). The germline V gene encodes CDR1 LNHDA and CDR2 SQIVND (reference sequence). The CDR3 runs 17 residues. Trimming took 5 bases from V and 4 from J, leaving 23 bases between them. CDR3 coding DNA: TGTGCCAGTAGTTCAAAGGGGGTTGGGTTCCTGAGCACTGAAGCTTTCTTT. The encoded protein is CASSSKGVGFLSTEAFF.

CDR3 residues: CSARIGGRAYNEQFF. The CDR3 DNA reads TGCAGTGCTCGGATCGGGGGTCGCGCCTACAATGAGCAGTTCTTC. This rearrangement joins TRBV20-1 to TRBJ2-1; perhaps TRBD2 as D (6 bases). Per germline, CDR1 DFQATT and CDR2 SNEGSKA (reference sequence). There are 15 residues in the CDR3. V was cut by 5 bases and J by 2 bases, with 16 bases left in between.

V usage is TRBV7-9 and J usage is TRBJ2-7; no clear D gene. Looked up from germline, CDR1 is SEHNR and CDR2 is FQNEAQ (reference sequence). The germline V and J ends were trimmed by 3 bases and 0 bases, with 6 bases remaining between them. The CDR3 spans 13 residues. The chain's CDR3 is CASSFLSSYEQYV. CDR3 nucleotides: TGTGCCAGCAGCTTTCTCAGCTCCTACGAGCAGTACGTC.

This clonotype showed up just a few times. The chain carries TRBV12-3 or TRBV12-4 and TRBJ2-3; 9 nucleotides match TRBD2. The length of the CDR3 is 16 residues. V shed 1 base and J 2 bases; nucleotides not matched to a gene: 4. CDR3 amino acids: CASSLGASGATDTQYF. The CDR3 bases are TGTGCCAGCAGTTTAGGGGCTAGCGGGGCCACAGATACGCAGTATTTT.

This chain links TRBV30 with TRBJ2-7; no definite D call. The CDR3 runs to 13 residues. Germline CDR1 and CDR2: GTSNPN and SVGIG (reference sequence). The CDR3 spells CALDGRPYYEQYF. The CDR3 DNA reads as TGTGCGTTGGACGGAAGGCCATACTACGAGCAGTACTTC.